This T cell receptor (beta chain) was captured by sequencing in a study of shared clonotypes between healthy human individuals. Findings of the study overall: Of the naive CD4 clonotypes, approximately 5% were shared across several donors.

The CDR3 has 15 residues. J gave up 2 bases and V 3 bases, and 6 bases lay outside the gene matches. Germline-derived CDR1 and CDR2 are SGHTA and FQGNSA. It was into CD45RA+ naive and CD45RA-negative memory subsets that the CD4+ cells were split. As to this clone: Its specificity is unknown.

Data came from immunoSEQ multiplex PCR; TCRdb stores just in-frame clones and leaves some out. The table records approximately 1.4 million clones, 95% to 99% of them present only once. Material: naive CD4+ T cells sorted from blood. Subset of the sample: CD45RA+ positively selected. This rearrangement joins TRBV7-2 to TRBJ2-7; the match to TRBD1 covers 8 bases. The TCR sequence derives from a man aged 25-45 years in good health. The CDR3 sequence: CASSFGGQVTYEQYF. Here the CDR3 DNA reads TGTGCCAGCAGCTTCGGGGGACAGGTCACCTACGAGCAGTACTTC.